Below, 10 T cell receptor beta chains from the same sample are listed, as sequenced in a study of regulatory T cells in long-lasting Graves disease. Construction of the TCR beta libraries employed iRepertoire HTBI primers in conjunction with Arm-PCR of CDR3 regions. TCRdb fed the multiplex PCR reads into MiXCR, producing one record per CDR3 protein. The sample holds about 330,000 distinct CDR3 sequences, around 16% seen once. Indicated time point: newly diagnosed GD, antithyroid drugs for less than 3 months. Generation of the TCR library employed RNA extracted from PBMCs. These data were likewise used in another study, on T cells in Graves' hyperthyroidism and ophthalmopathy.

The sample was peripheral blood mononuclear cells (PBMCs), taken at new diagnosis, from a patient treated with antithyroid drugs. These receptors were taken from a woman in her late teens or twenties with Graves disease.

This clonotype was counted ten times or more. The V and J genes are TRBV20-1 and TRBJ2-5, with D maybe TRBD2 (5 bases). Germline CDR1 DFQATT, CDR2 SNEGSKA (reference sequence). CDR3 length: 13 residues. Trimming pared 6 bases from V and 4 bases from J, leaving 15 bases between. Here the CDR3 reads CSAPRSGLETQYF. CDR3 coding DNA: TGCAGTGCCCCTCGGAGCGGCCTAGAGACCCAGTACTTC.

The CDR3 DNA sequence: TGCGCCAGCAGCTTACGGAACGAGGGTTCCTATGGCTACACCTTC. It translates to CASSLRNEGSYGYTF. The rearrangement links TRBV5-1 to TRBJ1-2; D remains unclear. Germline V gene sequence: CDR1 SGHRS, CDR2 YFSETQ. Trimming left V 2 bases short and J 4 bases short, with 15 bases between. The CDR3 has 15 amino acids.

The chain recombines TRBV19 with TRBJ2-3; TRBD2 matches 8 bases. Germline V gene lookup returns CDR1 LNHDA and CDR2 SQIVND (reference sequence). Unmatched junction bases numbered 12, after V lost 5 bases and J lost 11 bases. The length of the CDR3 is 14 residues. In nucleotides, the CDR3 is TGTGCCAGTAGTCCCGCCCCAACGAGCGGGGGGCAGTATTTT. Protein sequence: CASSPAPTSGGQYF. Filled out from reference TRBV19 and TRBJ2-3, the complete variable domain reads DGGITQSPKYLFRKEGQNVTLSCEQNLNHDAMYWYRQDPGQGLRLIYYSQIVNDFQKGDIAEGYSVSREKKESFPLTVTSAQKNPTAFYLCASSPAPTSGGQYFGPGTRLTVL.

As concerns this clonotype: A read error may be the cause here, since a much bigger clone is one base away. This rearrangement joins TRBV6-2 or TRBV6-3 to TRBJ2-1; D is possibly TRBD2 (6 bases). The germline V gene encodes CDR1 MNHEY and CDR2 SVGEGT. Trimming stripped 10 bases from V and 3 bases from J, with 13 bases between. This CDR3 is 13 amino acids long. CDR3 in amino acids: CATRRENYNEQFF. DNA for the CDR3: TGTGCCACCCGACGGGAGAACTACAATGAGCAGTTCTTC.

The table lists this clonotype with many counts. The V gene is TRBV28, the J gene TRBJ2-7, with 10 bases lining up with TRBD1. CDR3 length equals 15 residues. Germline lookup yields CDR1 MDHEN and CDR2 SYDVKM. V lost 5 bases to trimming and J lost 5 bases; unmatched junction nucleotides: 9. The CDR3 sequence: CASSLPTGGADEQYF. CDR3 DNA: TGTGCCAGCAGTCTCCCGACAGGGGGCGCGGACGAGCAGTACTTC.

This clonotype has at least ten counts. The rearrangement joins TRBV7-9 to TRBJ1-2; D is perhaps TRBD1 (5 bases). The CDR3 runs 12 residues. Germline assignment: CDR1 SEHNR and CDR2 FQNEAQ (reference sequence). V gave up 6 bases and J gave up 6 bases, with 11 bases separating them. DNA of the CDR3: TGTGCCAGCAGGTTAAGCAGGGATGGCTACACCTTC. Protein product: CASRLSRDGYTF.

This clonotype came up many times. The chain combines TRBV30 with TRBJ1-5; 7 nucleotides align to TRBD1. The CDR3 contains 14 residues. V shed 2 bases, J shed 7 bases, and the junction held 8 bases outside the gene matches. Germline-derived CDR1 and CDR2 are GTSNPN and SVGIG (reference sequence). CDR3 sequence reads: CAWSQKGGGQPQHF. The CDR3 region has the DNA TGTGCCTGGAGTCAAAAAGGGGGCGGGCAGCCCCAGCATTTT. The full variable domain, completed using reference TRBV30 and TRBJ1-5, is SQTIHQWPATLVQPVGSPLSLECTVEGTSNPNLYWYRQAAGRGLQLLFYSVGIGQISSEVPQNLSASRPQDRQFILSSKKLLLSDSGFYLCAWSQKGGGQPQHFGDGTRLSIL.

This clonotype came up many times. The chain employs TRBV5-1 and TRBJ1-2; D is uncertain. The germline gives CDR1 SGHRS, CDR2 YFSETQ. With 1 base removed from V and 4 bases from J, the gap between germline ends came to 8 bases. CDR3 size: 13 residues. CDR3 in amino acids: CASSLHQLYGYTF. The CDR3 region has the DNA TGCGCCAGCAGCTTGCACCAACTCTATGGCTACACCTTC.

Many counts were recorded for this clonotype. This chain joins TRBV3-1 and TRBJ1-5, with D tentatively TRBD1 (5 bases). Germline values: CDR1 LGHDT, CDR2 YNNKEL (reference sequence). V was cut by 6 bases and J by 7 bases, with 10 bases left in between. The CDR3 consists of 12 residues. The CDR3 nucleotides read TGTGCCAGCAGTCCAAGGGGCCAGCCCCAGCATTTT. Residues: CASSPRGQPQHF.

Ten or more counts support this clonotype. The chain uses TRBV28 and TRBJ2-7; D may correspond to TRBD1 or TRBD2 (5 bases each). Trimming took off 5 bases at V and 9 bases at J, with 23 bases between the two ends. Germline CDR1 reads MDHEN; CDR2 reads SYDVKM. The length of the CDR3 is 15 residues. CDR3 amino acids: CASSGDLGQWFGQYF. CDR3 nucleotide sequence: TGTGCCAGCAGTGGGGACCTAGGTCAATGGTTTGGGCAGTACTTC.